Below are 22 T cell receptor beta chains sequenced from a single sample in a study of OX40 agonist ivuxolimab in advanced cancers. TCRdb's copy holds only in-frame clones and misses some; the assay was immunoSEQ multiplex PCR. The profile shows roughly 60,000 clones, 84% of them singletons. This specimen was CD4+ or CD8+ T cells sorted from blood, taken in a trial of the OX40 agonist ivuxolimab. These receptors originate from an adult with an advanced solid tumor such as melanoma, head and neck, liver or kidney cancer.

This chain connects TRBV7-2 to TRBJ2-2; D perhaps matches TRBD2 (7 bases). CDR3 length equals 16 residues. V lost 4 bases and J lost 2, with 14 bases in between. The germline V gene encodes CDR1 SGHTA and CDR2 FQGNSA. Written as DNA, the CDR3 is TGTGCCAGCAGCTCAAAGGGGGGGCACAACACCGGGGAGCTGTTTTTT. Its translation: CASSSKGGHNTGELFF.

The chain combines TRBV7-9 with TRBJ2-3; the D is unclear. The CDR3 runs 13 residues. V dropped 3 bases and J dropped 1 base, with 5 bases sitting between them. Germline V CDR1 and CDR2: SEHNR, FQNEAQ (reference sequence). CDR3 sequence: CASSLDGTDTQYF. The CDR3 region has the DNA TGTGCCAGCAGCTTGGATGGCACAGATACGCAGTATTTT.

V gene TRBV19 combines with J gene TRBJ2-5, with 7 bases lining up with TRBD1. Germline CDR1 reads LNHDA; CDR2 reads SQIVND (reference sequence). The trim removed 4 bases at V and 2 bases at J, leaving 7 bases unmatched. The CDR3 runs 15 residues. The CDR3 nucleotides read TGTGCCAGTAGTAGAACACAGGGGACACAAGAGACCCAGTACTTC. Its translation: CASSRTQGTQETQYF.

The CDR3 nucleotides are TGCGCCAGCAGCTTGGTTCAGGGTGACTCCTATAATTCACCCCTCCACTTT. This encodes CASSLVQGDSYNSPLHF. V is TRBV5-1 and J is TRBJ1-6, with D possibly matching TRBD1 (5 bases). Trimming took 0 bases from V and 0 from J, leaving 10 bases between them. This CDR3 region has 17 residues. The germline V gene has CDR1 SGHRS and CDR2 YFSETQ.

The chain is built from TRBV13 and TRBJ1-1; D may be TRBD1 (5 bases). Trimming shortened V by 0 bases and J by 1 base, and 15 bases separated the two germline ends. CDR3 length equals 17 residues. Germline-derived CDR1 and CDR2 are PRHDT and FYEKMQ (reference sequence). CDR3 sequence: CASSLGLRGSGNTEAFF. DNA for the CDR3: TGTGCCAGCAGCTTAGGCCTAAGGGGCTCCGGGAACACTGAAGCTTTCTTT. The whole variable domain, remainder taken from reference TRBV13 and TRBJ1-1, is AAGVIQSPRHLIKEKRETATLKCYPIPRHDTVYWYQQGPGQDPQFLISFYEKMQSDKGSIPDRFSAQQFSDYHSELNMSSLELGDSALYFCASSLGLRGSGNTEAFFGQGTRLTVV.

The genes are TRBV7-6 and TRBJ2-7; 9 nucleotides match TRBD2. Germline trimming cut 2 bases from V and 6 bases from J; bases unmatched to any gene: 8. Germline V CDR1 and CDR2: SGHVS, FNYEAQ. The CDR3 length is 15 residues. The CDR3 DNA is TGTGCCAGCAGCTTACGCATAGCGGGAGACAGCGAGCAGTACTTC. It codes for CASSLRIAGDSEQYF.

A remark on this clone: Additional DNA sequences in this sample encode the identical CDR3. The CDR3 protein is CASSSSYEQYF. In DNA, the CDR3 is TGTGCCAGCAGCTCGAGCTACGAGCAGTACTTC. This chain uses TRBV11-2 with TRBJ2-7; D unresolved. Germline CDR1 reads SGHAT; CDR2 reads FQNNGV. The germline V and J ends were trimmed by 4 bases and 3 bases, with 4 bases remaining between them. This CDR3 comprises 11 residues.

The chain couples TRBV7-8 to TRBJ1-5; D remains ambiguous. The CDR3 is 15 residues long. Per the germline V gene, CDR1 is SGHVS and CDR2 is FQNEAQ. V lost 2 bases and J 6 bases, leaving 14 bases between the germline ends. CDR3 sequence: CASSLREAWGQPQHF. The CDR3 DNA reads TGTGCCAGCAGCTTACGGGAGGCTTGGGGTCAGCCCCAGCATTTT.

The chain recombines TRBV7-6 with TRBJ2-7; 8 bases agree with TRBD1. This CDR3 has 15 residues. J gave up 1 base and V 2 bases, and 4 bases lay outside the gene matches. Germline-derived CDR1 and CDR2 are SGHVS and FNYEAQ. In DNA, the CDR3 is TGTGCCAGCAGCTTATGGGGACAGGCTTCCTACGAGCAGTACTTC. It translates to CASSLWGQASYEQYF. Combining the CDR3 with reference TRBV7-6 and TRBJ2-7 gives the whole variable domain GAGVSQSPRYKVTKRGQDVALRCDPISGHVSLYWYRQALGQGPEFLTYFNYEAQQDKSGLPNDRFSAERPEGSISTLTIQRTEQRDSAMYRCASSLWGQASYEQYFGPGTRLTVT.

CDR3 loop: CASSSGTSGAYYEQYF. CDR3 coding DNA: TGTGCCAGCAGTTCCGGGACTAGCGGGGCATACTACGAGCAGTACTTC. V and J are TRBV7-2 and TRBJ2-7, with 13 bases fitting TRBD2. Losses at the gene ends were 6 bases for V and 3 bases for J; bases not matched to a gene: 8. The CDR3 contains 16 residues. Germline CDR1 reads SGHTA; CDR2 reads FQGNSA.

The chain uses TRBV6-5 and TRBJ2-7; no firm D call. This CDR3 has 11 amino acids. Germline V gives CDR1 MNHEY, CDR2 SVGAGI. The V end lost 0 bases, the J end lost 6 bases, and 3 bases lay between the germline ends. The CDR3 sequence is CASSYSTEQYF. DNA for the CDR3: TGTGCCAGCAGTTACTCGACCGAGCAGTACTTC.

In its sample, this clone was seen a few times. The gene calls are TRBV7-8 and TRBJ1-1, with unresolved D. Trimming shortened V by 6 bases and J by 3 bases, and 17 bases separated the two germline ends. This CDR3 comprises 15 residues. In germline, CDR1 is SGHVS, CDR2 FQNEAQ. CDR3 region: CASRPALGMDTEAFF. The CDR3 DNA reads as TGTGCCAGCAGACCCGCCCTGGGAATGGACACTGAAGCTTTCTTT.

This chain joins TRBV19 and TRBJ1-2, with 7 nucleotides matching TRBD1. Germline loops: CDR1 LNHDA, CDR2 SQIVND (reference sequence). The CDR3 has 15 amino acids. The ends lost 1 base at V and 4 bases at J; junction bases unmatched: 6. CDR3 nucleotide sequence: TGTGCCAGTAGTATAGGGACAGGTCAAACCTATGGCTACACCTTC. Amino acids: CASSIGTGQTYGYTF.

Remarks on this clone: The same CDR3 can be traced to other DNA sequences in this sample. The chain combines TRBV5-4 with TRBJ2-1; TRBD1 matches at 7 bases. The junction had 0 bases not matched to a gene; V was cut back by 0 bases and J by 0 bases. The CDR3 consists of 15 residues. Per the germline V gene, CDR1 is SGHNT and CDR2 is YYREEE (reference sequence). Here the CDR3 reads CASSLDRGSYNEQFF. CDR3 nucleotide sequence: TGTGCCAGCAGCTTGGACAGGGGCTCCTACAATGAGCAGTTCTTC.

This rearrangement joins TRBV7-4 to TRBJ1-6, with D uncertain. This CDR3 is 16 amino acids long. Trimming removed 0 bases from V and 8 bases from J, with 14 bases in between. Germline V gene data show CDR1 as SGHVT and CDR2 as SQSDAQ. The CDR3 sequence: CASSLAAQALDSPLHF. CDR3 bases: TGTGCCAGCAGCTTAGCGGCCCAGGCTTTGGATTCACCCCTCCACTTT.

The sample holds one count of this clone. J is TRBJ2-2 and V is TRBV7-9, with D tentatively TRBD1 or TRBD2 (5 bases each). The CDR3 length is 15 residues. Germline assignment: CDR1 SEHNR and CDR2 FQNEAQ (reference sequence). V lost 5 bases, J lost 0 bases, and 10 bases lay in between. DNA of the CDR3: TGTGCCAGCAGCCCGGGGACGGCGAACACCGGGGAGCTGTTTTTT. This encodes CASSPGTANTGELFF.

This clone was detected once. The chain is built from TRBV14 and TRBJ2-5; 8 nucleotides align to TRBD1. The V gene end was trimmed by 4 bases and the J gene end by 5 bases; junction bases not matched to a gene: 6. This CDR3 contains 14 residues. Per the germline V gene, CDR1 is SGHDN and CDR2 is FVKESK. Written as DNA, the CDR3 is TGTGCCAGCAGCCCGACAGGGGTAGGGGAGACCCAGTACTTC. Translation gives CASSPTGVGETQYF. Looking up the rest from reference TRBV14 and TRBJ2-5 gives the full variable domain: EAGVTQFPSHSVIEKGQTVTLRCDPISGHDNLYWYRRVMGKEIKFLLHFVKESKQDESGMPNNRFLAERTGGTYSTLKVQPAELEDSGVYFCASSPTGVGETQYFGPGTRLLVL.

The chain uses TRBV4-2 and TRBJ2-2; D not certain. Trimming took off 4 bases at V and 7 bases at J, with 7 bases between the two ends. CDR3 length: 12 amino acids. Germline V gene data show CDR1 as LGHNA and CDR2 as YNFKEQ. As DNA, the CDR3 is TGTGCCAGCAGCCTCGGCTACGGGGAGCTGTTTTTT. Residues: CASSLGYGELFF.

The chain employs TRBV5-1 and TRBJ1-3; D possibly corresponds to TRBD1 (5 bases). CDR1 SGHRS and CDR2 YFSETQ come from the germline V gene. The CDR3 has 13 amino acids. Deletions cut 1 base from V and 6 bases from J, with 8 bases between. CDR3 sequence (DNA): TGCGCCAGCAGCTTGCAGGGAGAAAACACCATATATTTT. Encoded protein: CASSLQGENTIYF.

In its sample, this clone was seen a few times. This chain joins TRBV5-1 and TRBJ2-2; 9 positions agree with TRBD1. From germline, CDR1 is SGHRS and CDR2 YFSETQ. This CDR3 comprises 16 residues. Losses at the gene ends were 4 bases for V and 1 base for J; bases not matched to a gene: 5. As DNA, the CDR3 is TGCGCCAGCAGCCGCGGGACAGGGAAGAACACCGGGGAGCTGTTTTTT. This codes for CASSRGTGKNTGELFF.

The V and J genes are TRBV6-5 and TRBJ2-1, with 9 bases matching TRBD1. Germline lookup yields CDR1 MNHEY and CDR2 SVGAGI. The CDR3 covers 14 residues. With V trimmed by 7 bases and J by 7 bases, 8 bases remained unmatched. CDR3 residues: CASNPPDRGNEQFF. The CDR3 DNA reads TGTGCCAGCAACCCCCCCGACAGGGGGAATGAGCAGTTCTTC.

V gene TRBV28 combines with J gene TRBJ1-4; 10 bases map to TRBD1. V shed 1 base, J shed 8 bases, and the junction held 7 bases outside the gene matches. CDR3 length: 16 amino acids. Germline V gene lookup returns CDR1 MDHEN and CDR2 SYDVKM. The CDR3 protein is CASSLSAGTGEEKLFF. DNA of the CDR3: TGTGCCAGCAGTTTATCCGCAGGGACAGGGGAGGAAAAACTGTTTTTT.